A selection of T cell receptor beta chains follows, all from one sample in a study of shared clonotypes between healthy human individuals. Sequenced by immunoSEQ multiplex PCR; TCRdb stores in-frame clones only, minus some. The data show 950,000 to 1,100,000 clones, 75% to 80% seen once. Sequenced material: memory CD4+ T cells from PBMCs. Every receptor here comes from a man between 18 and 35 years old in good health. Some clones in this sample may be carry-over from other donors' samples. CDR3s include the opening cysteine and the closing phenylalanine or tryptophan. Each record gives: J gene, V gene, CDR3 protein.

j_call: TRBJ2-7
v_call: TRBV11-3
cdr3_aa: CASSWGEKGEQYF

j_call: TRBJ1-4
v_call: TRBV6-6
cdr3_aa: CASSYPDDGLFF

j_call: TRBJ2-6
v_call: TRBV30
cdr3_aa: CAWSLAGANVLTF

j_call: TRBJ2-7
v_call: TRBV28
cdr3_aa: CASSSRGGARVPSYEQYF

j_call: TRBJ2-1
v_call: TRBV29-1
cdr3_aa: CSVVGGTTSYNEQFF

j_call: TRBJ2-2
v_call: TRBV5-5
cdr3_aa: CASSSTGQGRTGELFF

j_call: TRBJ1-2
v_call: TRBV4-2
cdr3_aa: CASSQEPGMYGYTF

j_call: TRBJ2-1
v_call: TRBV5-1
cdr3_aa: CASSLVAGPNNEQFF

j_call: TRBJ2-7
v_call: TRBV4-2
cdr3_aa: CASSQLREGPYEQYF

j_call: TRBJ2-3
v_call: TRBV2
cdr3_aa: CASSRPPGTSGTDTQYF

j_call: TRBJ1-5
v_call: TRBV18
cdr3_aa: CASSPTKDQPQHF

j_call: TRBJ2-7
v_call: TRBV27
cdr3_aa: CASSQQYLSYEQYF

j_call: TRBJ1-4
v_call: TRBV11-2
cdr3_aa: CASSPSGTGGEKLFF

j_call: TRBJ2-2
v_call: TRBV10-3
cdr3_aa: CATSEGVGNTGELFF

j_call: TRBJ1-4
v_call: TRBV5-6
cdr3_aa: CASSIRQSNEKLFF

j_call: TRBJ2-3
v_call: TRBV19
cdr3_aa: CASSRAWGDTQYF

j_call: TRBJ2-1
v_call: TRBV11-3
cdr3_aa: CASSFRASGRCEQFF

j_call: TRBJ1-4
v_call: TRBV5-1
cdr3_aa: CASSLDRSNEKLFF

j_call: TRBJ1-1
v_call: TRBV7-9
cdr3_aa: CASSLDSGESTEAFF

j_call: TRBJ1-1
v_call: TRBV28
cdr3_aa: CASSSAGTGGEWLWTEAFF

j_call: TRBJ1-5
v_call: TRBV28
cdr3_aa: CASSSPGTANNQPQHF

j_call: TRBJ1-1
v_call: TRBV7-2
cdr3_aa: CASSFGWGRGEAFF

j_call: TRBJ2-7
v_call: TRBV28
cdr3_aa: CASSLVKATYEQYF

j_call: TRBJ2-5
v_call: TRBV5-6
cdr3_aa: CASSSSQASGETQYF

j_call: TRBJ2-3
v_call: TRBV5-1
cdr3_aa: CASSQRQGSTDTQYF

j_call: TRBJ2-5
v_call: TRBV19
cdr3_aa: CASSIMGETQYF

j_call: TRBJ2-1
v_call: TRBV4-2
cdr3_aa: CASSQAGTRGYNEQFF

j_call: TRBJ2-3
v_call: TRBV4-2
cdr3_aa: CASSRGDPDTQYF

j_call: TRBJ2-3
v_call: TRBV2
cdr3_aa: CASSDRVGSTDTQYF

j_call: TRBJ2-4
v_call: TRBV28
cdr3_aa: CASSLLSSGTKNIQYF

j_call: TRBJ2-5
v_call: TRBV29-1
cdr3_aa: CPTREYQETQYF

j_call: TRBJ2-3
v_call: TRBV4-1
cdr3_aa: CASRAPLSGRGDTQYF

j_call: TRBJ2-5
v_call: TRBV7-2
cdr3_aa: CASSSEGAGGETQYF

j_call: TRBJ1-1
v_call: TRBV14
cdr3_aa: CASSQFGQMNTEAFF

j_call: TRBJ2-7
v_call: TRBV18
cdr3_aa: CASSQGPLYYEQYF

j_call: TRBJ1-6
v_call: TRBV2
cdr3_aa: CASSGTEYSPLHF

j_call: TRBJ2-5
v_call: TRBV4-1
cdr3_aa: CASSQAGTRWETQYF

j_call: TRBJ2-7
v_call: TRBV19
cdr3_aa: CASSTMLGFPYEQYF

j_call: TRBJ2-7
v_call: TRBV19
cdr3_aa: CASKPDRATYEQYF

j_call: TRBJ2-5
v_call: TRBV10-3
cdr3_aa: CAIRDRGRETQYF

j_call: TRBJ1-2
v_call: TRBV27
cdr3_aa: CASSFRGELSGYTF

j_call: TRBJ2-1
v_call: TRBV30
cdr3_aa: CAWAPRRYEQFF

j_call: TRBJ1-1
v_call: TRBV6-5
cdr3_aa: CASSVQVSKTEAFF

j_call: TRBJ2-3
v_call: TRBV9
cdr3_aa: CASSVGPAARVDTQYF

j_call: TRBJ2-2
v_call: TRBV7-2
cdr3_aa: CASSFSGRVVGELFF

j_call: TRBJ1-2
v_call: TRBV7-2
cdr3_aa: CASSLASLNYGYTF

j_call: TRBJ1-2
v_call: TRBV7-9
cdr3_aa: CASSLGQTYGYTF

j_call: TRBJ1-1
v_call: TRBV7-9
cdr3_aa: CASSLDQILAFF

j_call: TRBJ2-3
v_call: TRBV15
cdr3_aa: CATSTWTGDADTQYF

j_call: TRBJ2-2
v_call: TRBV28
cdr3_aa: CASSTIRGELFF